The 9 T cell receptor beta chains below all came from one sample that was sequenced in a study of T cells in Graves' hyperthyroidism and ophthalmopathy. Researchers amplified the TCR beta CDR3 regions from RNA transcripts. HTBI primers were employed in a first-round RT-PCR of the TCR CDR3. MiXCR, run by TCRdb on the multiplex PCR reads, gives a single entry per CDR3 protein. The sample shows about 380,000 distinct CDR3 sequences, about 15% of them seen only once. Sample: blood. These receptors came from a woman in her 30s with Graves' ophthalmopathy.

This clonotype has a handful of counts. The chain combines TRBV11-2 with TRBJ2-5; 9 positions agree with TRBD2. Unmatched junction bases numbered 8, after V lost 10 bases and J lost 2 bases. From germline, CDR1 is SGHAT and CDR2 FQNNGV. CDR3 length: 14 amino acids. The CDR3: CAISEAGGQETQYF. The CDR3 DNA sequence: TGTGCCATCAGTGAGGCGGGGGGGCAAGAGACCCAGTACTTC.

Ten or more counts support this clonotype. One end of the junction is discordant with germline, which a read error may explain. V gene TRBV28 combines with J gene TRBJ1-1; D remains ambiguous. Germline V lookup: CDR1 MDHEN, CDR2 SYDVKM. The CDR3 is 15 residues long. CDR3 loop: CASSLLAPITTKAFF. Here the CDR3 DNA reads TGTGCCAGCAGTTTATTAGCTCCTATTACCACTAAAGCTTTCTTT.

This clonotype has only a few counts. This chain uses TRBV7-3 with TRBJ2-5; D gene unclear. The ends were cut back, 3 bases at V and 2 bases at J, with 10 bases in the middle. Germline loops: CDR1 SGHTA, CDR2 FQGTGA. The CDR3 contains 14 residues. The CDR3 region is CASSFLGRQETQYF. CDR3 sequence (DNA): TGTGCCAGCAGCTTCCTTGGGCGACAAGAGACCCAGTACTTC.

The chain has TRBV15 and TRBJ2-5, with D perhaps matching TRBD2 (5 bases). V was shortened by 0 bases and J by 4 bases, with 12 bases between the two germline ends. Germline-derived CDR1 and CDR2 are LNHNV and YYDKDF (reference sequence). CDR3 length equals 15 residues. CDR3 region: CATSRDRASLETQYF. DNA of the CDR3: TGTGCCACCAGCAGAGATCGGGCTAGCTTAGAGACCCAGTACTTC.

The chain uses TRBV5-4 and TRBJ2-5, with a tentative D call TRBD2 (6 bases). CDR3 length: 15 residues. V shed 7 bases and J shed 3 bases, with 19 bases lying between them. Germline lookup yields CDR1 SGHNT and CDR2 YYREEE (reference sequence). The CDR3 region is CASPEHLSGEETQYF. The CDR3 bases are TGTGCCAGCCCTGAACATCTTAGCGGAGAAGAGACCCAGTACTTC.

The chain combines TRBV4-1 with TRBJ2-7; tentative D call: TRBD2 (6 bases). V was cut by 1 base and J by 1 base, with 8 bases left in between. From germline, CDR1 is MGHRA and CDR2 YSYEKL. CDR3 length equals 14 residues. CDR3 bases: TGCGCCAGCAGCCAAGGGAGGGTTTCCTACGAGCAGTACTTC. Protein: CASSQGRVSYEQYF.

The chain links TRBV6-1 to TRBJ2-7; 9 nucleotides align to TRBD2. Germline CDR1 MNHNS, CDR2 SASEGT. The V segment lost 6 bases and the J segment 0 bases; nucleotides outside the gene matches: 3. CDR3 length: 14 residues. Here the CDR3 reads CASSRGLASYEQYF. The CDR3 DNA is TGTGCCAGCAGCCGGGGACTAGCCTCCTACGAGCAGTACTTC.

This clonotype was found many times. V gene TRBV5-1 combines with J gene TRBJ2-3; weak D call: TRBD2 (6 bases). In germline, CDR1 is SGHRS, CDR2 YFSETQ. CDR3 length: 16 residues. V lost 0 bases to trimming and J lost 2 bases, with 13 bases between them. The CDR3: CASSLVPSDYTDTQYF. Here the CDR3 DNA reads TGCGCCAGCAGCTTGGTTCCTAGCGATTACACAGATACGCAGTATTTT.

This clonotype was counted at least ten times. The V and J genes are TRBV4-2 and TRBJ2-2, with 10 bases matching TRBD1. This CDR3 is built from 16 residues. V was clipped by 4 bases and J by 6 bases; unmatched bases: 8. Germline assignment: CDR1 LGHNA and CDR2 YNFKEQ. This chain's CDR3 is CASSPLQTGGSGELFF. The DNA of the CDR3 is TGTGCCAGCAGCCCACTCCAGACAGGGGGCTCCGGGGAGCTGTTTTTT.